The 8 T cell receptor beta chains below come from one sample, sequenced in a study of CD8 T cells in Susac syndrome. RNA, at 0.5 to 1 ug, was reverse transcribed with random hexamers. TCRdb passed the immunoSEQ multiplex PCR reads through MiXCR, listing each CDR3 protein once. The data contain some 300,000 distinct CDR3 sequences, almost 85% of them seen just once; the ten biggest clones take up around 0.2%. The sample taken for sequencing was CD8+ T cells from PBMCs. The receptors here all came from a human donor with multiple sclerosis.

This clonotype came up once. CDR3 nucleotides: TGTGCCAGCAGTATAGGACAGGGGGCTTACGAGCAGTACTTC. It encodes CASSIGQGAYEQYF. The chain combines TRBV28 with TRBJ2-7, with TRBD1 matching over 11 bases. V shed 5 bases, J shed 4 bases, and the junction held 4 bases outside the gene matches. Germline CDR1 MDHEN, CDR2 SYDVKM. The CDR3 sequence is 14 residues long.

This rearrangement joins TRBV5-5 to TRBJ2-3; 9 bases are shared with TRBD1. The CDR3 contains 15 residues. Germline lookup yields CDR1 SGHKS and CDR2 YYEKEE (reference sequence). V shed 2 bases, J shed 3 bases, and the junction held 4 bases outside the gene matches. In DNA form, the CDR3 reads TGTGCCAGCAGCTTCTTTGACAGGGGGACAGATACGCAGTATTTT. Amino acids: CASSFFDRGTDTQYF.

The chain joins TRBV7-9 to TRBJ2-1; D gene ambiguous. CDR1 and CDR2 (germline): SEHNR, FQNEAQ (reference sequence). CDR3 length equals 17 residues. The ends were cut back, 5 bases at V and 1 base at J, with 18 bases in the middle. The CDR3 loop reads CASSPNPPADSYNEQFF. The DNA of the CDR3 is TGTGCCAGCAGCCCCAACCCCCCTGCGGATTCCTACAATGAGCAGTTCTTC.

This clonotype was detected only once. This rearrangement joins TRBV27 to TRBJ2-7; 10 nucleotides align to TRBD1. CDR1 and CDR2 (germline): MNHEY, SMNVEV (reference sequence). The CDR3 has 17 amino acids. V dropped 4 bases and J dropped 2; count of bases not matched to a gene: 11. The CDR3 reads CASSYYTGTGAPYEQYF. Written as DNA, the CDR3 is TGTGCCAGCAGTTATTACACCGGGACAGGGGCCCCCTACGAGCAGTACTTC.

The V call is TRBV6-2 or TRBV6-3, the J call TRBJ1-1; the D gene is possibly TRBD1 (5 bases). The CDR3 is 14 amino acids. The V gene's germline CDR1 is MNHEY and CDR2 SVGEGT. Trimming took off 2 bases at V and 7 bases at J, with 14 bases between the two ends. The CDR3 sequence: CASSYPGYRIEAFF. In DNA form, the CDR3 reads TGTGCCAGCAGTTACCCAGGGTACCGGATTGAAGCTTTCTTT.

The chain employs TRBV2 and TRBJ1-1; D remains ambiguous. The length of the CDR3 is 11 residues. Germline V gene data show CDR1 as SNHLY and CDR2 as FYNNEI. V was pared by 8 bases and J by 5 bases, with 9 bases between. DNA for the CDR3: TGTGCCAGCCCGCGGGTTACTGAAGCTTTCTTT. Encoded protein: CASPRVTEAFF. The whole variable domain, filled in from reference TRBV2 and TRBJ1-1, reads EPEVTQTPSHQVTQMGQEVILRCVPISNHLYFYWYRQILGQKVEFLVSFYNNEISEKSEIFDDQFSVERPDGSNFTLKIRSTKLEDSAMYFCASPRVTEAFFGQGTRLTVV.

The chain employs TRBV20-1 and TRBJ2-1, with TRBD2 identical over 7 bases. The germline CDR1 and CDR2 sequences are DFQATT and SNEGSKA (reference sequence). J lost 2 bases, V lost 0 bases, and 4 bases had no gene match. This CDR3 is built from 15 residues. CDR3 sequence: CSARERDYPYNEQFF. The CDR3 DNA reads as TGCAGTGCTAGAGAGAGGGACTATCCCTACAATGAGCAGTTCTTC.

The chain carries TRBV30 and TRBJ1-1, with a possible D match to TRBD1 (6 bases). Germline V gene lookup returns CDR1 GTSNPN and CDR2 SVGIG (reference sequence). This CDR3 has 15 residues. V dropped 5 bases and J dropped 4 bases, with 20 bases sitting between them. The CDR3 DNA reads TGTGCCTGGGATCTAGTTGGGGGGCCTGGCACTGAAGCTTTCTTT. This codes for CAWDLVGGPGTEAFF.